This T cell receptor beta chain appears in the sequencing data of a study of blood T cells in healthy people across ages. Study context: Every two T cells gave about one barcoded beta molecule via template switching.

This clonotype has just a few counts. Its specificity is unknown. Donation came from healthy Caucasian individuals in Russia who were aged roughly 6 to 100. This CDR3 is 16 amino acids long. Looked up from germline, CDR1 is MNHEY and CDR2 is SVGEGT. V was trimmed by 5 bases and J by 3 bases, leaving 19 bases between them. With a J-beta primer mix and a sample-barcoded 5' primer, a second PCR ran about 7 to 12 cycles. In TCRdb, the 5' RACE reads were re-called with MiXCR into one record per CDR3 protein. The profile shows approximately 730,000 distinct CDR3 sequences, approximately 43% of them singletons. Findings and caveats of the study: The donors' CMV status was not determined, possibly confounding changes in expanded clonotypes. No conclusive comparison of naive versus antigen-experienced cells was possible with unsorted PBMCs.

The V call is TRBV6-2 or TRBV6-3, the J call TRBJ2-5, with D perhaps assigned TRBD1 or TRBD2 (5 bases each). Sequenced input: blood. The sequence derives from a woman in her fifties or sixties in good health. The CDR3 protein is CASSHATLGPKETQYF. DNA for the CDR3: TGTGCCAGCAGTCACGCAACTTTGGGACCGAAAGAGACCCAGTACTTC.